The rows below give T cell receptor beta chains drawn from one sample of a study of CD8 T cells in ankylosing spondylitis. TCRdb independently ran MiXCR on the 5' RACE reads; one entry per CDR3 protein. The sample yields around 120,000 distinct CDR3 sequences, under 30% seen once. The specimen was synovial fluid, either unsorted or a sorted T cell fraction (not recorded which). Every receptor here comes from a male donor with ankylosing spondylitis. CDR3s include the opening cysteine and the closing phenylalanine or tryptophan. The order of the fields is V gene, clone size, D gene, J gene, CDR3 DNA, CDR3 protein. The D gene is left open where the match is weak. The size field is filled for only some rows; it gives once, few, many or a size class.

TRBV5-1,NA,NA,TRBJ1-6,TGCGCCAGCAGCCCCCTGGGGACAAATAATTCACCCCTCCACTTT,CASSPLGTNNSPLHF
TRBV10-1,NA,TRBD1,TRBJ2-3,TGCGCCAGCAGTGAGCCAGGGGGAAGCACAGATACGCAGTATTTT,CASSEPGGSTDTQYF
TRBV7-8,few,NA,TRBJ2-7,TGTGCCAGCAGCTTAACGGGACTCTACGAGCAGTACTTC,CASSLTGLYEQYF
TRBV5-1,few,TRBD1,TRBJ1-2,TGCGCCAGCAGCGTTGAGGGGGCTGGATATGGCTACACCTTC,CASSVEGAGYGYTF
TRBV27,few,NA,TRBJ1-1,TGTGCCAGCAGTCCCCAGGGACAAGCGAACACTGAAGCTTTCTTT,CASSPQGQANTEAFF
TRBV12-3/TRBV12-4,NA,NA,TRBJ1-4,TGTGCCAGCAGTTTAAGAGGATACGAAAAACTGTTTTTT,CASSLRGYEKLFF
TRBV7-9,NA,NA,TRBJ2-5,TGTGCCAGCAGCAAGACAGGTCCTCAAGAGACCCAGTACTTC,CASSKTGPQETQYF
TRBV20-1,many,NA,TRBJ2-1,TGCAGTGCTATGGACGGACCCCTAGACAATGAGCAGTTCTTC,CSAMDGPLDNEQFF
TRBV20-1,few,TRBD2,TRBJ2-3,TGCAGTGCTAGACTCCTCCCTAGCGGGAGGGTAGGCACAGATACGCAGTATTTT,CSARLLPSGRVGTDTQYF
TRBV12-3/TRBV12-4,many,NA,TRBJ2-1,TGTGCCAGCAGTTTAAATCGAGAAGCTCAGACAAAGGTCTTC,CASSLNREAQTKVF
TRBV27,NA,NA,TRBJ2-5,TGTGCCAGCAGCCGCACTCCGGACGGTAACCAAGAGACCCAGTACTTC,CASSRTPDGNQETQYF
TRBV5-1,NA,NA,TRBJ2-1,TGCGCCAGCAGCCCGGGACCCCTGAGCTCCTACAATGAGCAGTTCTTC,CASSPGPLSSYNEQFF
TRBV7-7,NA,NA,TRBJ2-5,TGTGCCAGCAGCTTAGCCAGGGGTGAGACCCAGTACTTC,CASSLARGETQYF
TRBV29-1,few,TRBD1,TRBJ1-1,TGCAGCGGCAGGGGGCCGTCGAGTTTCGAAGCTTTCTTT,CSGRGPSSFEAFF
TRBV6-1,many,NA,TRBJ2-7,TGTGCCAGCAGTGGAGCCGGGACTCTTTCCTACGAGCAGTACTTC,CASSGAGTLSYEQYF
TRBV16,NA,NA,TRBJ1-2,TGTGCCAGCAGCCAATCCCTCGGGGGGGCGCGCACCTTC,CASSQSLGGARTF
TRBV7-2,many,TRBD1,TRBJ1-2,TGTGCCAGCAGCTTGAACAGGGGAAACTATGGCTACACCTTC,CASSLNRGNYGYTF
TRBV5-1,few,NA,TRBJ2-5,TGCGCCAGCAGCTTGGGGGTGGATCTTGGGACCCAGTACTTC,CASSLGVDLGTQYF
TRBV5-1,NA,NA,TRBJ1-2,TGCGCCAGCAGCTTGGAGGCACGACTTATGGATGGCTACACCTTC,CASSLEARLMDGYTF
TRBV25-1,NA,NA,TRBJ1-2,TGTGCCAGCAGTGGAGGGGCAGGAGGGAATAACTATGGCTACACCTTC,CASSGGAGGNNYGYTF
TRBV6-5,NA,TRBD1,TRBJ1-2,TGTGCCAGCAGTTACGAGGGTTTAACAGGGGGCGACTATGGCTACACCTTC,CASSYEGLTGGDYGYTF
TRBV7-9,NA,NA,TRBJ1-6,TGTGCCAGCAGCTTAGGCAGTTTCTATTCACCCCTCCACTTT,CASSLGSFYSPLHF
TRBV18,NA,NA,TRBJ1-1,TGTGCCAGCTCACCAATAGCTGAAGCTTTCTTT,CASSPIAEAFF
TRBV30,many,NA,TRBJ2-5,TGTGCCTCGAGGGGTCAAGAGACCCAGTACTTC,CASRGQETQYF
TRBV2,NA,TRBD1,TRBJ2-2,TGTGCCAGCAGAGGACAGGGCAGGGCCGGGGAGCTGTTTTTT,CASRGQGRAGELFF
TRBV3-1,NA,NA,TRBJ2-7,TGTGCCAGCAGCCAAAACCACTACGAGCAGTACTTC,CASSQNHYEQYF
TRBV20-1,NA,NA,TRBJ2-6,TGCAGTGCTAGAGACTTTTCTGGGGCCAACGTCCTGACTTTC,CSARDFSGANVLTF
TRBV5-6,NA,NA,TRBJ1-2,TGTGCCAGCAGCTTCGCAGCGGGAGCGGTAGATGGCTACACCTTC,CASSFAAGAVDGYTF
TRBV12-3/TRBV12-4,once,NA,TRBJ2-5,TGTGCCAGCAGCGGGGGATTTTTATACCAAGAGACCCAGTACTTC,CASSGGFLYQETQYF
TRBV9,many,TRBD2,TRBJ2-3,TGTGCCAGCGGGAGGGCGGCTAGCGGGAGGCTTAGCACAGATACGCAGTATTTT,CASGRAASGRLSTDTQYF
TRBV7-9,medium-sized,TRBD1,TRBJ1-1,TGTGCCAGCAGCGAACAGGGGACGGACACTGAAGCTTTCTTT,CASSEQGTDTEAFF
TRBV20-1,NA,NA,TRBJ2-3,TGCAGTGCTGCTACTGACACATCTAGCACAGATACGCAGTATTTT,CSAATDTSSTDTQYF